Below, 13 T cell receptor beta chains from the same sample are listed, as sequenced in a study of vaccination effects on CD4 cells after COVID-19. The antigens for these receptors are not known. The assay was immunoSEQ multiplex PCR, and TCRdb's table has in-frame clones only and misses some. The table records 30,000 or so clones, 72% of them present only once. Within the ViraFEST assay, antigen-specific CD4+ T cells underwent expansion with viral peptide pools prior to sequencing. With more than 9 days of culture completed, CD4+ T cells were isolated. Either the BNT162b2 or mRNA-1273 vaccine was given to participants in two doses. Source: CD4+ T cells from PBMCs cultured with HCoV-229E spike peptides, taken after COVID-19 vaccination. The receptor set was obtained from a human donor who received a COVID-19 vaccine.

This chain uses TRBV21-1 with TRBJ1-1; the table's D call TRBD1 went unverified against the DNA. TRBV21-1 is a pseudogene. This CDR3 region has 10 residues. This CDR3 reads CASSKRQGYF. The CDR3 DNA is TGTGCCAGCAGCAAGAGACAGGGATACTTT.

The DNA of the CDR3 is TGTGCCAGCAGCTTGGGGGACTATTCAGTAGTAAGCACAGATACGCAGTATTTT. It encodes CASSLGDYSVVSTDTQYF. J is TRBJ2-3 and V is TRBV7-2, with 7 bases identical to TRBD2. CDR3 size: 18 residues. Trimming cost V 3 bases and J 0 bases; bases outside gene matches: 12. Germline V gene data show CDR1 as SGHTA and CDR2 as FQGNSA.

The DNA of the CDR3 is TGTGCCAGCAGCTTAGCTCGGGAGTACTACGAGCAGTACTTC. Translation: CASSLAREYYEQYF. The chain uses TRBV11-2 and TRBJ2-7; D is perhaps TRBD2 (6 bases). The CDR3 totals 14 residues. Germline V gene data show CDR1 as SGHAT and CDR2 as FQNNGV. V was clipped by 1 base and J by 3 bases, with 10 bases between them.

This rearrangement joins TRBV5-1 to TRBJ1-6, with TRBD1 as a possible D gene (6 bases). The CDR3 runs 15 residues. Trimming stripped 0 bases from V and 7 bases from J, with 11 bases between. The germline CDR1 and CDR2 sequences are SGHRS and YFSETQ. The CDR3 DNA follows: TGCGCCAGCAGCTTGGACAGGGCGGAGAATTCACCCCTCCACTTT. The encoded protein is CASSLDRAENSPLHF. Full variable domain (outside the CDR3, taken from reference TRBV5-1 and TRBJ1-6): KAGVTQTPRYLIKTRGQQVTLSCSPISGHRSVSWYQQTPGQGLQFLFEYFSETQRNKGNFPGRFSGRQFSNSRSEMNVSTLELGDSALYLCASSLDRAENSPLHFGNGTRLTVT.

The chain links TRBV2 to TRBJ2-3; maybe TRBD2 (5 bases). This CDR3 contains 14 residues. V gave up 6 bases and J gave up 2 bases, with 12 bases separating them. In germline, CDR1 is SNHLY, CDR2 FYNNEI. For the CDR3, the DNA is TGTGCCAGCAGCTGGACTGAACCCACAGATACGCAGTATTTT. Protein sequence: CASSWTEPTDTQYF. The full variable domain, rest sourced from reference TRBV2 and TRBJ2-3, is EPEVTQTPSHQVTQMGQEVILRCVPISNHLYFYWYRQILGQKVEFLVSFYNNEISEKSEIFDDQFSVERPDGSNFTLKIRSTKLEDSAMYFCASSWTEPTDTQYFGPGTRLTVL.

The V and J genes are TRBV5-4 and TRBJ2-1; 10 nucleotides align to TRBD2. V trimming: 0 bases; J trimming: 4 bases; junction bases outside the gene matches: 4. The germline gives CDR1 SGHNT, CDR2 YYREEE (reference sequence). The CDR3 runs 16 residues. CDR3 sequence (DNA): TGTGCCAGCAGCTTGGGTCTAGCGGGGGAGTACAATGAGCAGTTCTTC. Translation gives CASSLGLAGEYNEQFF. Supplemented by reference TRBV5-4 and TRBJ2-1, the full variable domain reads ETGVTQSPTHLIKTRGQQVTLRCSSQSGHNTVSWYQQALGQGPQFIFQYYREEENGRGNFPPRFSGLQFPNYSSELNVNALELDDSALYLCASSLGLAGEYNEQFFGPGTRLTVL.

V is TRBV4-2 and J is TRBJ2-4; 7 positions agree with TRBD1. CDR3 size: 13 residues. Germline loops: CDR1 LGHNA, CDR2 YNFKEQ. The trim removed 1 base at V and 13 bases at J, leaving 7 bases unmatched. In nucleotides, the CDR3 is TGTGCCAGCAGCCAAGCCCTCCGGGACAGCCAGTACTTC. Its translation is CASSQALRDSQYF.

This chain joins TRBV5-6 and TRBJ2-7; 9 nucleotides align to TRBD1. CDR1 is SGHDT, CDR2 YYEEEE, per germline. The junction had 5 bases not matched to a gene; V was cut back by 4 bases and J by 3 bases. This CDR3 is 14 amino acids long. The CDR3 bases are TGTGCCAGCAGCGCGCCGGGACAGGGCTACGAGCAGTACTTC. It codes for CASSAPGQGYEQYF.

V is TRBV5-1 and J is TRBJ1-2; no definite D call. Germline V gene sequence: CDR1 SGHRS, CDR2 YFSETQ. CDR3 length: 15 residues. Trimming removed 1 base from V and 2 bases from J, with 12 bases in between. As DNA, the CDR3 is TGCGCCAGCAGCTTGTCCCCTACAGAAAACTATGGCTACACCTTC. Its translation: CASSLSPTENYGYTF.

The chain joins TRBV5-8 to TRBJ1-1; D call uncertain. CDR1 SGHTS and CDR2 YDEGEE come from the germline V gene. V lost 2 bases and J 10 bases, leaving 12 bases between the germline ends. The CDR3 has 12 amino acids. Here the CDR3 DNA reads TGTGCCAGCAGCTTCTTGGGTAGTGGAGCTTTCTTT. Protein product: CASSFLGSGAFF. The whole variable domain, filled in from reference TRBV5-8 and TRBJ1-1, reads EAGVTQSPTHLIKTRGQQATLRCSPISGHTSVYWYQQALGLGLQFLLWYDEGEERNRGNFPPRFSGRQFPNYSSELNVNALELEDSALYLCASSFLGSGAFFGQGTRLTVV.

V gene TRBV29-1 combines with J gene TRBJ2-7; 9 bases are shared with TRBD1. This CDR3 spans 15 amino acids. J lost 4 bases, V lost 2 bases, and 9 bases had no gene match. Germline CDR1 is SQVTM and CDR2 is ANQGSEA. The CDR3, as DNA: TGCAGCGTTGAAATTGAGACAGGGGGTATTTACGAGCAGTACTTC. This encodes CSVEIETGGIYEQYF.

Only one count was recorded for this clone. The chain is built from TRBV20-1 and TRBJ2-7; D unclear. Deletions cut 5 bases from V and 9 bases from J, with 14 bases between. This CDR3 has 11 residues. The germline V gene encodes CDR1 DFQATT and CDR2 SNEGSKA (reference sequence). The CDR3 sequence: CSASGAGSQYF. CDR3 coding DNA: TGCAGTGCTTCCGGAGCTGGTTCGCAGTACTTC.

J is TRBJ2-1 and V is TRBV4-1, with a weak D call TRBD2 (5 bases). Germline CDR1 MGHRA, CDR2 YSYEKL. The CDR3 is made up of 16 amino acids. V was clipped by 2 bases and J by 3 bases, with 14 bases between them. CDR3: CASSQRSAVYYNEQFF. CDR3 coding DNA: TGCGCCAGCAGCCAACGGTCAGCGGTCTACTACAATGAGCAGTTCTTC.